Here is one TCR beta chain with its context. For TCR beta, libraries came from iRepertoire HTBI primers and Arm-PCR of CDR3 regions. MiXCR, run by TCRdb on the multiplex PCR reads, gives a single entry per CDR3 protein. This table has a few hundred thousand distinct CDR3 sequences, 16% appearing once. The sample belongs to a study of regulatory T cells in long-lasting Graves disease. Study background: Antithyroid drug exposure in newly diagnosed Graves' patients had lasted under 3 months.

Trimming took 2 bases from V and 5 from J, leaving 10 bases between them. This CDR3 has 13 amino acids. Germline CDR1 is SEHNR and CDR2 is FQNEAQ (reference sequence). The time point denotes: newly diagnosed GD, antithyroid drugs for less than 3 months. The TCR library was made from RNA extracted from PBMCs. The EDTA tubes were filled with around 9 milliliters of drawn peripheral blood. These data also formed part of another study, on T cells in Graves' hyperthyroidism and ophthalmopathy. From that paper: Researchers ran a first-round RT-PCR on the TCR CDR3 using the HTBI primer set. A 13 V-J signature model discriminated ophthalmopathy versus stable hyperthyroidism.

The gene calls are TRBV7-9 and TRBJ2-7, with D unclear. The sample consisted of peripheral blood mononuclear cells (PBMCs), taken at new diagnosis, from a patient treated with antithyroid drugs. This sequence originates from a woman aged 18-29 years with Graves disease. Here the CDR3 DNA reads TGTGCCAGCAGCTTACTGGGCCAAGACGAGCAGTACTTC. Its translation is CASSLLGQDEQYF.